These T cell receptor beta chains were read from a single sample in a study of regulatory T cells in long-lasting Graves disease. TCRdb re-analysed the multiplex PCR reads in MiXCR, keeping a single row per CDR3 protein. Counted here are fewer than 400,000 distinct CDR3 sequences, 20% occurring once; the ten biggest clones make up more than 20%. The sample consisted of peripheral blood mononuclear cells (PBMCs), taken when the disease was refractory, from a patient treated with antithyroid drugs. The receptors shown here come from a female donor with Graves disease. Each CDR3 is given without its conserved first and last residue. Expanded clones are given a class, and other clones once, few, many or no size at all.

v_gene	abundance	CDR3aa
TRBV6-2/TRBV6-3	many	ASSYTRTSGLETQY
TRBV11-1	many	ASSFGGAGNTEAF
TRBV6-1	NA	ASRGLYSNQPQH
TRBV28	few	ASLGTVKYGYT
TRBV30	few	AWSRGINQPQH
TRBV7-2	many	ASSLAKWGDTIY
TRBV2	many	ASSELLAVSYEQY
TRBV7-2	NA	ASSLQGGSSRETQY
TRBV3-1	NA	ASSQDWINTEAF
TRBV19	few	ASNQGRNTEAF
TRBV3-1	NA	ASSQKTGELF
TRBV12-3/TRBV12-4	many	ASSHSWGQEETQY
TRBV6-2/TRBV6-3	many	ASSYSPWSTEAF
TRBV29-1	few	SVAGLAESYNEQF
TRBV7-9	NA	ASSLNPGQGTYEQY
TRBV5-5	NA	ASSLGIYGGHQY
TRBV30	NA	AWSEGAGVRQY
TRBV27	many	ASTTRVITGELF
TRBV29-1	NA	SVEDLTSGGIQETQY
TRBV20-1	few	SAGHSYEQY
TRBV7-2	few	ASSPKVATNEKLF
TRBV30	NA	AWSVSQGLSGANVLT
TRBV7-9	NA	ASSLVSTGPGKETQY
TRBV27	many	ASSNGQTYEQY
TRBV20-1	many	SARDLGGHEQY
TRBV28	NA	ASNFLAGGETQY
TRBV5-1	few	ASSFQDNVLT
TRBV10-2	NA	ATGRADETQY
TRBV2	NA	ASSDHRGLGEQY
TRBV2	many	ASGGDRSIEKLF
TRBV6-1	few	AGRDRESRAEAF
TRBV27	many	ASSPTAGTETQY
TRBV7-2	many	ASSLEERGRGAEAF
TRBV3-1	many	ASSRTTTVQETQY
TRBV6-1	few	ASILSPTGTYEQY
TRBV5-4	NA	ASRKDPQNTEAF
TRBV19	many	ASSKGQGFSTEAF
TRBV5-1	NA	ASSPEFGWVQETQY
TRBV12-3/TRBV12-4	many	ASSETGVSPLH